The clone carrying this TCR beta chain occurred a few times. This entry comes from a study of blood T cell repertoires in COVID-19. The overall study: Specimens from acute and convalescent COVID-19 originated in the United States, Italy and Spain. PBMCs, B-cell-depleted T cells, or T cells provided the cDNA or gDNA that made up the material.

In the original workflow: Amplification of reference gene primers was used by the study to estimate nucleated cell counts. Method: immunoSEQ multiplex PCR; TCRdb's copy keeps in-frame clones and lacks some. D and trimming come from the DNA, and the V and J calls and clone size come from that table. There are 200,000 to 250,000 clones in the sample; 86% occur only once, and about 2.2% lies in the top ten. CDR3 length: 16 amino acids. The V and J ends lost 4 bases and 5 bases respectively, with 21 bases between them. The germline gives CDR1 MGHRA, CDR2 YSYEKL. The chain recombines TRBV4-1 with TRBJ2-7; D is perhaps TRBD2 (6 bases). The specimen was peripheral blood. The source of this sequence is a man aged 30 to 45 who had recovered from COVID-19. CDR3 bases: TGCGCCAGCAGCCCAGTGGTATTCGGGCGGGGCCACGAGCAGTACTTC. Translation gives CASSPVVFGRGHEQYF.